Each of the 18 T cell receptor beta chains below was sequenced from the same sample in a study of blood T cells in healthy people across ages. A second PCR, run for about 7 to 12 cycles, used a sample-barcoded 5' primer plus a J-beta primer mix. MiXCR, applied by TCRdb to the 5' RACE reads, yields one record per CDR3 protein. The repertoire consists of 600,000 or so distinct CDR3 sequences, with about 30% occurring once and the leading ten covering 15% to 18%. Sequencing input: blood. Every receptor here comes from a woman at least 80 years old in good health.

The rearrangement joins TRBV27 to TRBJ2-1, with D perhaps TRBD2 (6 bases). CDR3 length: 13 amino acids. Germline-derived CDR1 and CDR2 are MNHEY and SMNVEV (reference sequence). V lost 6 bases, J lost 9 bases, and 15 bases lay in between. CDR3 protein: CASSLGPGGEQFF. The CDR3 DNA sequence: TGTGCCAGCAGCTTGGGCCCCGGGGGTGAGCAGTTCTTC.

This clonotype appeared many times. J is TRBJ2-5 and V is TRBV5-1; 12 positions match TRBD1. The trim removed 2 bases at V and 2 bases at J, leaving 4 bases unmatched. Germline CDR1 reads SGHRS; CDR2 reads YFSETQ. CDR3 length: 16 amino acids. This CDR3 is CASSFGTGGPQETQYF. CDR3 coding DNA: TGCGCCAGCAGCTTTGGGACAGGGGGCCCACAAGAGACCCAGTACTTC.

In this sample, this clonotype turned up many times. The chain joins TRBV7-9 to TRBJ1-2, with TRBD1 as a possible D gene (5 bases). V was pared by 1 base and J by 9 bases, with 15 bases between. Germline CDR1 is SEHNR and CDR2 is FQNEAQ (reference sequence). The CDR3 consists of 14 residues. The CDR3 region is CASSLVRQGLRYTF. The DNA of the CDR3 is TGTGCCAGCAGCTTAGTTCGGCAGGGTCTACGCTACACCTTC. Full variable domain (missing parts from reference TRBV7-9 and TRBJ1-2): DTGVSQNPRHKITKRGQNVTFRCDPISEHNRLYWYRQTLGQGPEFLTYFQNEAQLEKSRLLSDRFSAERPKGSFSTLEIQRTEQGDSAMYLCASSLVRQGLRYTFGSGTRLTVV.

This clonotype came up many times. CDR3 in amino acids: CASSLTGVNSPLHF. Here the CDR3 DNA reads TGTGCCAGCAGCTTAACCGGGGTCAATTCACCCCTCCACTTT. The V and J genes are TRBV7-9 and TRBJ1-6; D gene uncertain. CDR1 and CDR2 (germline): SEHNR, FQNEAQ (reference sequence). Trimming stripped 2 bases from V and 7 bases from J, with 9 bases between. This CDR3 contains 14 residues.

J is TRBJ1-1 and V is TRBV6-2 or TRBV6-3, with 7 positions matching TRBD1. Germline-derived CDR1 and CDR2 are MNHEY and SVGEGT. After removal of 6 bases from V and 1 base from J, the junction contained 8 bases not matched to a gene. The CDR3 runs 15 residues. The CDR3 spells CASRLTGAANTEAFF. CDR3 coding DNA: TGTGCCAGCAGGCTTACAGGGGCGGCGAACACTGAAGCTTTCTTT.

Notes on this clonotype: This could be a read error, since a much larger clone is one nucleotide away. CDR3 sequence (DNA): TGCAGGGCTAGACATGGACAGGGAGGCTACACCTTC. Translated: CRARHGQGGYTF. This chain joins TRBV20-1 and TRBJ1-2; 8 bases fit TRBD1. The CDR3 is 12 residues long. The V gene's germline CDR1 is DFQATT and CDR2 SNEGSKA (reference sequence).

Points on this clonotype: A much larger clone lies one base from this, so it may be a read error. The chain employs TRBV12-3 or TRBV12-4 and TRBJ2-7, with D possibly TRBD1 on 5 matching bases. This CDR3 comprises 15 residues. The ends were cut back, 3 bases at V and 7 bases at J, with 19 bases in the middle. Here the CDR3 DNA reads TGTGCCAGCAGTTTTGCCGGCCCCCTAGGGGATGAGCAGTACTTC. Amino acid sequence: CASSFAGPLGDEQYF.

This clonotype appeared many times. V is TRBV7-2 and J is TRBJ1-5; possibly TRBD1 for D (6 bases). Germline V gene data show CDR1 as SGHTA and CDR2 as FQGNSA. This CDR3 region has 14 residues. V dropped 4 bases and J dropped 4 bases, with 11 bases sitting between them. CDR3 coding DNA: TGTGCCAGCAGCTGGCGGGGGCCGAATCAGCCCCAGCATTTT. It specifies CASSWRGPNQPQHF.

In its sample, this clonotype was seen many times. The V gene is TRBV29-1, the J gene TRBJ1-1; TRBD1 matches at 8 bases. V lost 7 bases to trimming and J lost 5 bases; unmatched junction nucleotides: 6. The CDR3 consists of 12 residues. Germline assignment: CDR1 SQVTM and CDR2 ANQGSEA. Written as DNA, the CDR3 is TGCAGCGCCCAAACAGGGGGTACTGAAGCTTTCTTT. Encoded protein: CSAQTGGTEAFF.

With respect to this clonotype: A read error may explain this, as a much larger clone is one base away. The V call is TRBV20-1, the J call TRBJ2-7, with 7 bases identical to TRBD1. With V trimmed by 8 bases and J by 2 bases, 12 bases remained unmatched. This CDR3 spans 14 amino acids. Per germline, CDR1 DFQATT and CDR2 SNEGSKA (reference sequence). The CDR3 DNA follows: TGCAGTACTGGAGCCGTGACAGGGACCTACGAGCAGTACTTC. Its translation is CSTGAVTGTYEQYF.

This clonotype was detected many times. A much larger clone differs by one base, so this may be a read error. The genes are TRBV5-1 and TRBJ2-1; tentative D call: TRBD2 (6 bases). TRBJ2-7 matches the DNA end more closely, so the J call is doubtful. CDR3 length: 15 amino acids. The germline CDR1 and CDR2 sequences are SGHRS and YFSETQ. Written as DNA, the CDR3 is TGCGCCAGCAGCGACGGGACTGTCTCCTACAATGAGCAGTACTTC. As protein: CASSDGTVSYNEQYF.

With respect to this clonotype: This sequence may be a read error, since a much larger clone differs from it by one base. The rearrangement uses TRBV28 and TRBJ2-7, with D possibly being TRBD1 or TRBD2 (5 bases each). This CDR3 region has 16 residues. Trimming pared 5 bases from V and 10 bases from J, leaving 27 bases between. Germline-derived CDR1 and CDR2 are MDHEN and SYDVKM. The CDR3 loop is CASSDRLGLGTEIQYF. CDR3 sequence (DNA): TGTGCCAGCAGTGACCGATTGGGATTAGGGACGGAGATCCAGTACTTC.

This chain connects TRBV7-2 to TRBJ2-3; a weak D match, TRBD1 (5 bases). The CDR3 covers 15 residues. Trimming stripped 7 bases from V and 0 bases from J, with 14 bases between. Germline V gives CDR1 SGHTA, CDR2 FQGNSA. The CDR3: CASNPSAGSTDTQYF. The CDR3 region has the DNA TGTGCCAGCAACCCGTCGGCAGGGAGCACAGATACGCAGTATTTT.

This clonotype was found many times. The V gene is TRBV7-9, the J gene TRBJ2-7; 11 nucleotides match TRBD2. The V gene's germline CDR1 is SEHNR and CDR2 FQNEAQ (reference sequence). V shed 2 bases, J shed 5 bases, and the junction held 2 bases outside the gene matches. This CDR3 contains 14 residues. CDR3 sequence: CASSLLAGGNEQYF. DNA of the CDR3: TGTGCCAGCAGCTTACTAGCGGGGGGTAACGAGCAGTACTTC.

This clonotype was counted at least ten times. The gene calls are TRBV27 and TRBJ1-2; unclear D gene. Germline values: CDR1 MNHEY, CDR2 SMNVEV (reference sequence). This CDR3 spans 16 amino acids. V was clipped by 7 bases and J by 4 bases, with 22 bases between them. The CDR3 bases are TGTGCCAGCACTCCCAGGAGGACGGGGAAAACCTATGGCTACACCTTC. This codes for CASTPRRTGKTYGYTF.

This chain uses TRBV29-1 with TRBJ1-4, with TRBD1 identical over 10 bases. This CDR3 contains 15 residues. CDR1 and CDR2 from the germline V gene are SQVTM and ANQGSEA. V lost 0 bases to trimming and J lost 5 bases; unmatched junction nucleotides: 3. The CDR3 DNA reads TGCAGCGTTGAAGATCGGGACAGGGGAAATGAAAAACTGTTTTTT. This sequence encodes CSVEDRDRGNEKLFF. The whole variable domain, remainder taken from reference TRBV29-1 and TRBJ1-4, is SAVISQKPSRDICQRGTSLTIQCQVDSQVTMMFWYRQQPGQSLTLIATANQGSEATYESGFVIDKFPISRPNLTFSTLTVSNMSPEDSSIYLCSVEDRDRGNEKLFFGSGTQLSVL.

This clonotype was seen many times. V is TRBV7-3 and J is TRBJ1-4, with 7 bases lining up with TRBD1. The CDR3 contains 17 residues. Germline CDR1 SGHTA, CDR2 FQGTGA. J was trimmed by 2 bases and V by 1 base; bases with no gene match: 7. CDR3 sequence: CASSLKEETGTNEKLFF. The CDR3 region has the DNA TGTGCCAGCAGCTTAAAAGAGGAGACAGGGACTAATGAAAAACTGTTTTTT.

The V gene is TRBV19, the J gene TRBJ1-2; no reliable D call. This CDR3 spans 12 amino acids. Trimming left V 3 bases short and J 5 bases short, with 7 bases between. Germline V gene data show CDR1 as LNHDA and CDR2 as SQIVND (reference sequence). CDR3 in DNA: TGTGCCAGTAGTATTTCGGGATATGGCTACACCTTC. Residues: CASSISGYGYTF.